This TCR beta chain was obtained from a study of T-cell reconstitution after alpha-beta-depleted transplantation in children. This clonotype was detected ten times or more. The CDR3 sequence is 15 residues long. Between the trimmed V and J ends, which lost 5 bases and 5 bases, there was a span of 15 bases. The authors prepared the TCRbeta library with unique molecular identifiers. One entry per CDR3 protein results from TCRdb running MiXCR on the PCR reads. The sample has a few hundred thousand distinct CDR3 sequences, about 9.6% seen once; the top ten hold approximately 4.7%. This receptor was obtained from a human donor who donated a stem cell graft to a child with SCID. The rearrangement uses TRBV12-3 or TRBV12-4 and TRBJ1-4, with a weak D call TRBD1 (6 bases). The sample in question was PBMCs from the stem cell graft donor, obtained from the stem cell graft. The CDR3 is CASSPGGGKNEKLFF. The CDR3 DNA is TGTGCCAGCAGTCCGGGAGGGGGAAAGAATGAAAAACTGTTTTTT.